A single sample is the source of the 16 T cell receptor beta chains below, sequenced in a study of response to subunit inactivated influenza vaccine. TCRdb itself ran the RT-PCR reads through MiXCR, one entry per CDR3 protein. The sample holds hundreds of thousands of distinct CDR3 sequences, 15% to 17% seen once. This specimen was PBMCs from blood, taken about 13 days after vaccination. These receptors came from a man aged 45-65 years who received an inactivated influenza vaccine.

The V call is TRBV10-3, the J call TRBJ2-3; 10 bases are a match to TRBD1. From germline, CDR1 is ENHRY and CDR2 SYGVKD. The junction had 5 bases not matched to a gene; V was cut back by 6 bases and J by 5 bases. CDR3 length: 14 amino acids. The CDR3 region has the DNA TGTGCCATCAGCCGGACAGGGGGTGAAGATACGCAGTATTTT. Protein sequence: CAISRTGGEDTQYF.

This clonotype appeared a few times. The chain is built from TRBV28 and TRBJ2-3; TRBD2 matches 16 bases. The CDR3 totals 19 residues. Germline V gene data show CDR1 as MDHEN and CDR2 as SYDVKM. Unmatched junction bases numbered 16, after V lost 6 bases and J lost 7 bases. The CDR3 region has the DNA TGTGCCAGCAGGAATTCCGGGACTAGCGGGGGGGATCCTTTAAATACGCAGTATTTT. Its translation: CASRNSGTSGGDPLNTQYF.

The rearrangement uses TRBV5-1 and TRBJ2-2; D is uncertain. CDR3 length equals 13 residues. Per germline, CDR1 SGHRS and CDR2 YFSETQ. Trimming pared 0 bases from V and 6 bases from J, leaving 6 bases between. The CDR3 reads CASSLDGSGELFF. CDR3 DNA sequence: TGCGCCAGCAGCTTGGATGGGTCCGGGGAGCTGTTTTTT.

Here the CDR3 DNA reads TGTGCCACCAATAGCGGGAGCCCCTACAATGAGCAGTTCTTC. Protein sequence: CATNSGSPYNEQFF. The chain recombines TRBV15 with TRBJ2-1, with TRBD2 matching over 9 bases. The CDR3 extends over 14 amino acids. Germline values: CDR1 LNHNV, CDR2 YYDKDF (reference sequence). The V segment lost 7 bases and the J segment 2 bases; nucleotides outside the gene matches: 3.

This chain joins TRBV12-3 or TRBV12-4 and TRBJ1-1, with D unclear. This CDR3 contains 14 residues. Trimming shortened V by 7 bases and J by 3 bases, and 15 bases separated the two germline ends. Written as DNA, the CDR3 is TGTGCCAGCAACCCCTTGCCAGGACACACTGAAGCTTTCTTT. Translation: CASNPLPGHTEAFF.

The chain employs TRBV7-3 and TRBJ1-2; a weak D match, TRBD1 (5 bases). This CDR3 has 16 residues. With 4 bases removed from V and 5 bases from J, the gap between germline ends came to 20 bases. Germline CDR1 SGHTA, CDR2 FQGTGA. CDR3 sequence: CASSSGPMAGDYGYTF. As DNA, the CDR3 is TGTGCCAGCAGCTCGGGACCTATGGCAGGAGATTATGGCTACACCTTC. Drawing the rest from reference TRBV7-3 and TRBJ1-2, the complete variable domain is GAGVSQTPSNKVTEKGKYVELRCDPISGHTALYWYRQSLGQGPEFLIYFQGTGAADDSGLPNDRFFAVRPEGSVSTLKIQRTERGDSAVYLCASSSGPMAGDYGYTFGSGTRLTVV.

This clonotype was found many times. V is TRBV5-6 and J is TRBJ2-3; D is ambiguous. V gave up 2 bases and J gave up 0 bases, with 7 bases separating them. Germline V gives CDR1 SGHDT, CDR2 YYEEEE. The CDR3 loop spans 14 amino acids. The CDR3 nucleotides are TGTGCCAGCAGCTTCGGTCCCAGCACAGATACGCAGTATTTT. Amino acid sequence: CASSFGPSTDTQYF.

This clonotype was recorded a few times. In DNA form, the CDR3 reads TGTGCCACCAGCAGAGGTGACACCCACGAGCAGTACTTC. Its translation is CATSRGDTHEQYF. The genes are TRBV15 and TRBJ2-7, with D uncertain. V was cut by 1 base and J by 5 bases, with 9 bases left in between. Germline V CDR1 and CDR2: LNHNV, YYDKDF (reference sequence). There are 13 residues in the CDR3.

This clonotype has more than one count but fewer than ten. The CDR3 bases are TGTGCCAGCAGCCAAATAGAAGGGGGTGGCTACACCTTC. Its protein product is CASSQIEGGGYTF. The chain employs TRBV3-1 and TRBJ1-2, with D perhaps TRBD1 (6 bases). Trimming pared 2 bases from V and 7 bases from J, leaving 11 bases between. This CDR3 spans 13 amino acids. Germline V gene data show CDR1 as LGHDT and CDR2 as YNNKEL (reference sequence).

V and J are TRBV6-1 and TRBJ2-1, with D tentatively TRBD1 (6 bases). The CDR3 has 14 amino acids. Germline loops: CDR1 MNHNS, CDR2 SASEGT. The germline V and J ends were trimmed by 6 bases and 9 bases, with 18 bases remaining between them. As DNA, the CDR3 is TGTGCCAGCAGGGGGAACAGGGTGGATGGTGAGCAGTTCTTC. Translating it yields CASRGNRVDGEQFF.

The chain has TRBV6-2 or TRBV6-3 and TRBJ2-1; possibly TRBD2 for D (5 bases). V was trimmed by 0 bases and J by 0 bases, leaving 9 bases between them. Germline V lookup: CDR1 MNHEY, CDR2 SVGEGT. The CDR3 is 16 residues long. For the CDR3, the DNA is TGTGCCAGCAGTTACTCTACGGGGAGCTCCTACAATGAGCAGTTCTTC. This codes for CASSYSTGSSYNEQFF.

The sample holds many counts of this clonotype. This chain uses TRBV20-1 with TRBJ1-5; tentatively, D is TRBD1 (5 bases). The V end was cut by 6 bases, the J end by 6 bases, with 18 bases between. This CDR3 comprises 14 residues. Germline CDR1 and CDR2: DFQATT and SNEGSKA (reference sequence). CDR3 sequence: CSAHAGQVGQPQHF. For the CDR3, the DNA is TGCAGTGCCCACGCGGGGCAGGTCGGTCAGCCCCAGCATTTT.

This clonotype was counted only a few times. V and J are TRBV7-8 and TRBJ2-1; TRBD1 might be the D (5 bases). This CDR3 has 16 amino acids. Germline CDR1 is SGHVS and CDR2 is FQNEAQ. The germline V and J ends were trimmed by 2 bases and 2 bases, with 13 bases remaining between them. This CDR3 reads CASSLLPQGAYNEQFF. CDR3 DNA: TGTGCCAGCAGCTTACTTCCCCAGGGCGCCTACAATGAGCAGTTCTTC.

This clonotype has just a few counts. The chain employs TRBV29-1 and TRBJ2-1; perhaps TRBD2 as D (6 bases). The CDR3 has 17 residues. Germline V gene data show CDR1 as SQVTM and CDR2 as ANQGSEA. V was pared by 0 bases and J by 2 bases, with 17 bases between. DNA of the CDR3: TGCAGCGTTGAAGACGGGGCGGGACCTCAGGCCTACAATGAGCAGTTCTTC. Amino acids: CSVEDGAGPQAYNEQFF.

The V and J genes are TRBV5-1 and TRBJ2-2; D uncertain. There are 14 residues in the CDR3. CDR1 and CDR2 (germline): SGHRS, YFSETQ. Trimming took off 0 bases at V and 4 bases at J, with 7 bases between the two ends. Here the CDR3 DNA reads TGCGCCAGCAGCTTGGATGCGTCCACCGGGGAGCTGTTTTTT. This gives the protein CASSLDASTGELFF. Full variable domain (outside the CDR3, taken from reference TRBV5-1 and TRBJ2-2): KAGVTQTPRYLIKTRGQQVTLSCSPISGHRSVSWYQQTPGQGLQFLFEYFSETQRNKGNFPGRFSGRQFSNSRSEMNVSTLELGDSALYLCASSLDASTGELFFGEGSRLTVL.

The chain links TRBV23-1 to TRBJ2-7; the D gene is possibly TRBD2 (5 bases). TRBV23-1 is an open reading frame, and its role is uncertain. The CDR3 is 18 residues long. V dropped 3 bases and J dropped 4 bases, with 25 bases sitting between them. The CDR3, as DNA: TGCGCCAGCAGTCACCCGAACCCAGGACCCTCGACTACTTACGAGCAGTACTTC. This translates into CASSHPNPGPSTTYEQYF.